A selection of T cell receptor beta chains follows, all from one sample in a study of T cells in tuberculosis. Clones were sequenced by immunoSEQ multiplex PCR, and TCRdb holds only the in-frame ones, with some missing. The sample yields about 25,000 clones, approximately 94% seen once. Sequenced: PBMCs. The origin of the receptors is a donor aged 10-29 years with latent tuberculosis or without tuberculosis infection. Some clones in this sample may be carry-over from other donors' samples. CDR3s include the opening cysteine and the closing phenylalanine or tryptophan. The D gene is left open where the match is weak.

TRBJ2-5	TRBV7-8	TRBD2	CASSPRTSGRARETQYF
TRBJ2-1	TRBV5-6	NA	CASSARSASNEQFF
TRBJ1-1	TRBV30	NA	CAWSVEGMNTEAFF
TRBJ2-3	TRBV6-1	TRBD2	CASSRLAGSTDTQYF
TRBJ2-7	TRBV18	NA	CASSRGIENYEQYF
TRBJ2-3	TRBV11-1	NA	CASSHDRRRGTDTQYF
TRBJ1-1	TRBV6-6	NA	CASSYSISENTEAFF
TRBJ1-5	TRBV9	NA	CASSARTGHNQPQHF
TRBJ2-3	TRBV5-4	NA	CASSYRSDTQYF
TRBJ2-1	TRBV7-2	TRBD1	CASSLAGGAYNEQFF
TRBJ1-2	TRBV7-2	NA	CASTAAEGADYGYTF
TRBJ2-7	TRBV5-1	TRBD1	CASSLSQGALAQYF
TRBJ2-3	TRBV5-1	TRBD1	CASSDRTGSTDTQYF
TRBJ2-5	TRBV7-2	NA	CASSPPQGETQYF
TRBJ2-2	TRBV25-1	TRBD2	CASTLAGGYTGELFF
TRBJ1-2	TRBV6-1	TRBD1	CASSGWGQGAPGYGYTF
TRBJ2-7	TRBV14	NA	CASSQIRQPHYEQYF
TRBJ2-7	TRBV5-4	TRBD1	CASSLSIRQGVYEQYF
TRBJ1-6	TRBV15	NA	CATSEAQGASHSPLHF
TRBJ1-1	TRBV29-1	TRBD1	CSVMDREVEAFF
TRBJ2-1	TRBV4-1	NA	CASSFGRSAKNYNEQFF
TRBJ2-5	TRBV9	NA	CASSAEGHPRGETQYF
TRBJ1-6	TRBV27	NA	CATKKGGPLHF
TRBJ1-5	TRBV19	TRBD1	CASSIDPGQGGQPQHF
TRBJ2-2	TRBV5-6	NA	CASSQAGTPRGYTGELFF
TRBJ1-1	TRBV2	NA	CASSDGTSWNTEAFF
TRBJ2-2	TRBV7-9	TRBD1	CASSRTTGASTGELFF
TRBJ1-2	TRBV9	TRBD1	CASSAQGVYGYTF
TRBJ2-7	TRBV29-1	TRBD1	CSVRTGGFDEQYF
TRBJ2-3	TRBV11-1	NA	CASSLGQSYTDTQYF
TRBJ2-7	TRBV4-3	TRBD2	CASSQVAGDTYEQYF
TRBJ1-2	TRBV18	NA	CASSPDAGGAGGYTF
TRBJ2-3	TRBV25-1	NA	CASSGGGRGSTDTQYF
TRBJ1-6	TRBV2	TRBD1	CASGGDRVQSPLHF
TRBJ1-1	TRBV5-1	NA	CASSTAGPTEAFF
TRBJ1-5	TRBV6-6	NA	CASSQGKSNQPQHF
TRBJ2-3	TRBV6-4	TRBD2	CASSGTSGGADTQYF
TRBJ1-2	TRBV5-8	NA	CASSSPTGHNYGYTF
TRBJ2-7	TRBV19	TRBD1	CASSKDRASYEQYF
TRBJ2-7	TRBV10-3	TRBD2	CAISETGTIDEQYF
TRBJ2-3	TRBV11-3	TRBD1	CASSFGQASDTQYF
TRBJ1-5	TRBV29-1	NA	CSVEVGVSFGSNQPQHF
TRBJ2-3	TRBV29-1	TRBD2	CSALGGKSADTQYF
TRBJ2-7	TRBV28	TRBD1	CASSLPGTGIYEQYF
TRBJ1-3	TRBV10-3	NA	CAISEAGLDTIYF
TRBJ2-3	TRBV9	TRBD1	CASSVEQGEDTQYF
TRBJ2-1	TRBV28	NA	CASSLSRRGLYNEQFF
TRBJ1-2	TRBV5-1	NA	CASSPNYGYTF
TRBJ1-1	TRBV2	TRBD1	CASRDRGRATEAFF
TRBJ1-2	TRBV10-2	TRBD1	CASRDPGTDLNYGYTF
TRBJ2-7	TRBV7-2	TRBD2	CASSLELAGAYEQYF
TRBJ2-7	TRBV15	NA	CATSNPGASYEQYF